This note documents a single T cell receptor (beta chain) sequence. Its antigen is undetermined. After constant-region reverse-primer amplification, full-length variable regions underwent semi-nested PCR with Nested Universal Primer A. Via MiXCR, TCRdb re-called the 5' RACE reads, giving one row per CDR3 protein. The data contain approximately 7,100 distinct CDR3 sequences, over 70% of them singletons. V trimming: 4 bases; J trimming: 3 bases; junction bases outside the gene matches: 9. CDR3 length: 15 amino acids. Germline CDR1 reads SGHRS; CDR2 reads YFSETQ. Tregs were sorted as CD4+CD25+CD127-/low cells. Study findings and constraints: Greatest tumor Treg TCR overlap was with tumor naive CD4+ cells.

The genes are TRBV5-1 and TRBJ2-7; TRBD2 aligns across 8 bases. The TCR was taken from a female donor with breast cancer. Sample: tumor-infiltrating Tregs sorted from the breast tumor. CDR3 in amino acids: CASSTTGGALYEQYF. The CDR3 coding sequence is TGCGCCAGCAGCACCACCGGGGGGGCCCTCTACGAGCAGTACTTC.